The 5 T cell receptor beta chains listed next were all sequenced from one sample in a study of response to subunit inactivated influenza vaccine. TCRdb recomputed calls from the RT-PCR reads with MiXCR, one row per CDR3 protein. The profile covers about 190,000 distinct CDR3 sequences, with around an eighth appearing a single time and approximately 24% taken by the ten largest. This specimen was CD8+ T cells sorted from PBMCs, taken 5 days after vaccination. Every receptor here comes from a man aged 50-60 years who received an inactivated influenza vaccine.

This clonotype was recorded a few times. This rearrangement joins TRBV5-1 to TRBJ2-7; no reliable D call. CDR3 length: 14 amino acids. Germline V gene data show CDR1 as SGHRS and CDR2 as YFSETQ. The V and J ends lost 4 bases and 6 bases respectively, with 17 bases between them. As DNA, the CDR3 is TGCGCCAGCAGCCCCCGCCCCGGTGGTGGCGAGCAGTACTTC. It translates to CASSPRPGGGEQYF.

The sample holds a few counts of this clonotype. This chain uses TRBV20-1 with TRBJ2-7; unclear D gene. This CDR3 region has 11 residues. From germline, CDR1 is DFQATT and CDR2 SNEGSKA (reference sequence). V was shortened by 5 bases and J by 7 bases, with 12 bases between the two germline ends. This chain's CDR3 is CSAGIGWEQYF. The CDR3 DNA reads TGCAGTGCTGGGATAGGCTGGGAGCAGTACTTC.

The V gene is TRBV18, the J gene TRBJ1-4; no reliable D call. CDR1 is KGHSH and CDR2 is LQKENI in the germline V gene. V gave up 6 bases and J gave up 8 bases, with 16 bases separating them. The CDR3 spans 14 residues. The CDR3 DNA reads as TGTGCCAGCTCCCCCGGGTCCCCGGGCGAAAAACTGTTTTTT. It codes for CASSPGSPGEKLFF.

This clonotype came up many times. CDR3 bases: TGTGCCAGCAGCTTAGGAACGGGAGGGTACAATGAGCAGTTCTTC. As protein: CASSLGTGGYNEQFF. The chain combines TRBV11-1 with TRBJ2-1, with 8 bases that match TRBD2. There are 15 residues in the CDR3. Per germline, CDR1 SGHAT and CDR2 FQDESV (reference sequence). J was trimmed by 4 bases and V by 1 base; bases with no gene match: 3.

J is TRBJ2-7 and V is TRBV10-2; the match to TRBD1 covers 9 bases. Per the germline V gene, CDR1 is WSHSY and CDR2 is SAAADI. The CDR3 runs to 14 residues. Trimming took 7 bases from V and 0 from J; bases not matched to a gene: 4. This CDR3 reads CASNDRGVSYEQYF. CDR3 sequence (DNA): TGCGCCAGCAATGACAGGGGGGTCTCCTACGAGCAGTACTTC.